This T cell receptor (beta chain) was profiled in a study of cytomegalovirus exposure and HLA in healthy donors. Study details: Among the roughly 400 genotyped donors, about 81% were placed in the Caucasian-associated ancestry cluster. Study-wide results and caveats: Excluded were some V segments that proved indistinguishable, including TRBV6-2 and TRBV6-3. Reports indicate that TCR beta sequences accurately predicted the HLA-A and HLA-B alleles of most subjects.

60 Vbeta and 13 Jbeta primers were used in PCR. The protocol was immunoSEQ multiplex PCR, while the TCRdb copy is restricted to in-frame clones and leaves out a portion. Seen here are around 150,000 clones, approximately 85% observed once, and the top ten hold under 1%. As to this clone: No antigen is known for it.

This CDR3 comprises 10 residues. Germline assignment: CDR1 GTSNPN and CDR2 SVGIG (reference sequence). The clonotype was recovered from a girl aged 2-9 years in good health and CMV-seropositive. The chain recombines TRBV30 with TRBJ2-6; D not resolved. Sequencing used PBMCs. CDR3 region: CVSGANVLTF. For the CDR3, the DNA is TGTGTATCTGGGGCCAACGTCCTGACTTTC. Based on the CDR3 plus reference TRBV30 and TRBJ2-6, the full variable domain is SQTIHQWPATLVQPVGSPLSLECTVEGTSNPNLYWYRQAAGRGLQLLFYSVGIGQISSEVPQNLSASRPQDRQFILSSKKLLLSDSGFYLCVSGANVLTFGAGSRLTVL.